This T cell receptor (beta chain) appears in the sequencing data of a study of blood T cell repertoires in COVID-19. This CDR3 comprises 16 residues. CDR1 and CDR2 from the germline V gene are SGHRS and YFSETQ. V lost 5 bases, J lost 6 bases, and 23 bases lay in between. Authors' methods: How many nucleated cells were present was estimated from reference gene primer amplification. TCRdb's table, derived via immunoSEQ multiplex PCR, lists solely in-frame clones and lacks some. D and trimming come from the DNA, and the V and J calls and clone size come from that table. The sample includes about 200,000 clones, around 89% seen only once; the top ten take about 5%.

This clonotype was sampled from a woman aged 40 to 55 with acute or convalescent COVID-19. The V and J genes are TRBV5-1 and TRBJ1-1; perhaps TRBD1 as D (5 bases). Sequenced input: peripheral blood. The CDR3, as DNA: TGCGCCAGCAGTCAATTGGAAACAGGCGAAAAGTCTGAAGCTTTCTTT. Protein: CASSQLETGEKSEAFF.